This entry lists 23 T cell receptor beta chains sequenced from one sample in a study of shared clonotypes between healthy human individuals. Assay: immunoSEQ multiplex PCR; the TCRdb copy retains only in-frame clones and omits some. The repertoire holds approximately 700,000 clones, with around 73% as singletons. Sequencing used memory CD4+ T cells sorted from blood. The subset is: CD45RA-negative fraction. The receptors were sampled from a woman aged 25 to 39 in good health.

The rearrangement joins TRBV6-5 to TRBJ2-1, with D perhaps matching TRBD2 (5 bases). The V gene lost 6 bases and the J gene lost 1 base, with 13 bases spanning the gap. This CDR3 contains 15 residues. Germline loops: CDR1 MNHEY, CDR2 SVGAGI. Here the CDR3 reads CASREIGSSYNEQFF. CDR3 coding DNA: TGTGCCAGCAGAGAGATAGGGAGTTCCTACAATGAGCAGTTCTTC.

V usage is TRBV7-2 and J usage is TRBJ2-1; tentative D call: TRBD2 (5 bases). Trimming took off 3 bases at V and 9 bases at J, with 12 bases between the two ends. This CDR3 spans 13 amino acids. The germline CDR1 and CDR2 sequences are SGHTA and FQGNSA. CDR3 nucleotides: TGTGCCAGCAGCTTTTACTGGGAGCGTGAGCAGTTCTTC. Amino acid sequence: CASSFYWEREQFF.

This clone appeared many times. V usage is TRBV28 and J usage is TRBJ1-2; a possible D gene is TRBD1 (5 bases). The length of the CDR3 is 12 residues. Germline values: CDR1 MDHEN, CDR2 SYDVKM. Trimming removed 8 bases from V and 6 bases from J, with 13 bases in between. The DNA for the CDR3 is TGTGCCAGCTCGTCCGGGGCCCATGGCTACACCTTC. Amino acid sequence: CASSSGAHGYTF.

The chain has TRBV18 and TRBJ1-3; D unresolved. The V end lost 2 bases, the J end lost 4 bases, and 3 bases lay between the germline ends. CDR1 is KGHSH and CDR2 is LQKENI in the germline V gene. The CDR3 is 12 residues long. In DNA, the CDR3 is TGTGCCAGCTCACCAGTAGGAAACACCATATATTTT. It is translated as CASSPVGNTIYF.

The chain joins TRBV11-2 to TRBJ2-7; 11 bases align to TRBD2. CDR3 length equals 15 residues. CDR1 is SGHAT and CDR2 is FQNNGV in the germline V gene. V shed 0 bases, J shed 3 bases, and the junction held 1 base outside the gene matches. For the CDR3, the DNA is TGTGCCAGCAGCTTAGATCTAGCGGGAGGCTACGAGCAGTACTTC. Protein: CASSLDLAGGYEQYF. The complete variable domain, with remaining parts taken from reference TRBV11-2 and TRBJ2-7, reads EAGVAQSPRYKIIEKRQSVAFWCNPISGHATLYWYQQILGQGPKLLIQFQNNGVVDDSQLPKDRFSAERLKGVDSTLKIQPAKLEDSAVYLCASSLDLAGGYEQYFGPGTRLTVT.

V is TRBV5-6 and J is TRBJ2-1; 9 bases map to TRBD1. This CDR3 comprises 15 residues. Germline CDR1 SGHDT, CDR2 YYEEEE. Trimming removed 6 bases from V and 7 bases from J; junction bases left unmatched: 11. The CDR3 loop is CASTLRGTGWNEQFF. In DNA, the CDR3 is TGTGCCAGCACCCTACGGGGGACAGGGTGGAATGAGCAGTTCTTC.

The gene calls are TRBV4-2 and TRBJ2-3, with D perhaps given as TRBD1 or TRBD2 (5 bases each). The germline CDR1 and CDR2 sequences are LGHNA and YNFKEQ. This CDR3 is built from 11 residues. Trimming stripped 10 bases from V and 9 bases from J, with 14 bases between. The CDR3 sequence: CATEGWGTQYF. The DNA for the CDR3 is TGTGCCACTGAGGGGTGGGGAACGCAGTATTTT.

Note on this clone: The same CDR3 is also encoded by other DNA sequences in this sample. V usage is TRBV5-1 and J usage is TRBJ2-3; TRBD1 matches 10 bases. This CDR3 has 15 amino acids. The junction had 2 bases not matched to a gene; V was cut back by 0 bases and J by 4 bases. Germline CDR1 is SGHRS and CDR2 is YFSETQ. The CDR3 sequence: CASSLGQGAADTQYF. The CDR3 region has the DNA TGCGCCAGCAGCTTGGGACAGGGGGCCGCAGATACGCAGTATTTT.

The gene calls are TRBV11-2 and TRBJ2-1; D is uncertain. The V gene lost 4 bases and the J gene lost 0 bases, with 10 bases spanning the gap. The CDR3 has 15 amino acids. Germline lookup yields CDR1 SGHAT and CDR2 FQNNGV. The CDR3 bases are TGTGCCAGCAGCTCGGTTACCAGCTCCTACAATGAGCAGTTCTTC. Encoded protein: CASSSVTSSYNEQFF.

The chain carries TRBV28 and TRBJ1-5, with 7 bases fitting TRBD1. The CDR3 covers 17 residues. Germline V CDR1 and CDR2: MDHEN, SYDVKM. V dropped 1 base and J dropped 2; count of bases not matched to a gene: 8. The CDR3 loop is CASSLFWAGGGNQPQHF. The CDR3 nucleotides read TGTGCCAGCAGTTTATTCTGGGCAGGGGGGGGCAATCAGCCCCAGCATTTT. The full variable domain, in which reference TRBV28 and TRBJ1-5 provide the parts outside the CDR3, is DVKVTQSSRYLVKRTGEKVFLECVQDMDHENMFWYRQDPGLGLRLIYFSYDVKMKEKGDIPEGYSVSREKKERFSLILESASTNQTSMYLCASSLFWAGGGNQPQHFGDGTRLSIL.

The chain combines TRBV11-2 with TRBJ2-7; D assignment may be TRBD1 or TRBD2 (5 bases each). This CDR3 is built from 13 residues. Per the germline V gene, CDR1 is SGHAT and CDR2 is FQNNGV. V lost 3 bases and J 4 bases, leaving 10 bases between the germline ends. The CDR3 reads CASSFGGLYEQYF. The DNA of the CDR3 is TGTGCCAGCAGCTTTGGGGGTCTATACGAGCAGTACTTC.

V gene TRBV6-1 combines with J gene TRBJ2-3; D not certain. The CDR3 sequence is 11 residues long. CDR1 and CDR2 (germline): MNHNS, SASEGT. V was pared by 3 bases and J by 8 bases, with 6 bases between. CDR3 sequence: CASSDFATQYF. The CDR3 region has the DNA TGTGCCAGCAGTGATTTCGCTACGCAGTATTTT.

The CDR3 region has the DNA TGCAGCGTTTCCAAGGACAGACCGCTCAAATGGTATGGCTACACCTTC. Protein sequence: CSVSKDRPLKWYGYTF. The V gene is TRBV29-1, the J gene TRBJ1-2, with D perhaps matching TRBD1 (6 bases). Germline-derived CDR1 and CDR2 are SQVTM and ANQGSEA. The CDR3 loop spans 16 amino acids. Trimming took 5 bases from V and 5 from J, leaving 24 bases between them.

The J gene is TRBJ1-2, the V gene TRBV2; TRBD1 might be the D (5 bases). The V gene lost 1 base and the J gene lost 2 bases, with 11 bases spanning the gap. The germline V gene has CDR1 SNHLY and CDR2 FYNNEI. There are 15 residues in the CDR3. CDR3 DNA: TGTGCCAGCAGTGAAGGGGTCAGGGAGAACTATGGCTACACCTTC. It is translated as CASSEGVRENYGYTF.

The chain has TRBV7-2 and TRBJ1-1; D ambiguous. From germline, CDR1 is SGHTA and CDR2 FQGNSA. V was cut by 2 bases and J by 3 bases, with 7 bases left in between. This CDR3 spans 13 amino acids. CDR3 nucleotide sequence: TGTGCCAGCAGCTTATCAGCCTACACTGAAGCTTTCTTT. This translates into CASSLSAYTEAFF.

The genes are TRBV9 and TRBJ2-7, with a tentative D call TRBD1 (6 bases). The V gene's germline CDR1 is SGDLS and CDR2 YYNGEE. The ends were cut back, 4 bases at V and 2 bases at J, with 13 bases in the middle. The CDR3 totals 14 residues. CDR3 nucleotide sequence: TGTGCCAGCAGCCTACAGGGTGGACCCTACGAGCAGTACTTC. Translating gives CASSLQGGPYEQYF.

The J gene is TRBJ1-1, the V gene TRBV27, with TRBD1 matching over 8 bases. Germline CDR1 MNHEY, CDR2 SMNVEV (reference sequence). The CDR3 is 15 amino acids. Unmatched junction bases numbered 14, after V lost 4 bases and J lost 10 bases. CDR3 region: CASSSSSLTGGRAFF. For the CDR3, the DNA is TGTGCCAGCAGTTCAAGCTCACTCACAGGGGGAAGAGCTTTCTTT.

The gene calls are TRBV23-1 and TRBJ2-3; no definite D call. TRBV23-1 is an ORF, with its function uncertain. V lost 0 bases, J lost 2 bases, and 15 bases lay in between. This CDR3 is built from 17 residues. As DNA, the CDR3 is TGCGCCAGCAGTCAATCCCCTGGTGTTGGGGACACAGATACGCAGTATTTT. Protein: CASSQSPGVGDTDTQYF.

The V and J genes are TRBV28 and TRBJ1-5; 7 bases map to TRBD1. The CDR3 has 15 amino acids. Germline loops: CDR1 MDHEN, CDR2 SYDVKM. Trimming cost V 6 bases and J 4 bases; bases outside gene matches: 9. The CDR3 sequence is CASSRDRASNQPQHF. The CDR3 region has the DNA TGTGCCAGCAGCCGTGACAGGGCGTCAAATCAGCCCCAGCATTTT. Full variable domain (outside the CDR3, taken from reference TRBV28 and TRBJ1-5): DVKVTQSSRYLVKRTGEKVFLECVQDMDHENMFWYRQDPGLGLRLIYFSYDVKMKEKGDIPEGYSVSREKKERFSLILESASTNQTSMYLCASSRDRASNQPQHFGDGTRLSIL.

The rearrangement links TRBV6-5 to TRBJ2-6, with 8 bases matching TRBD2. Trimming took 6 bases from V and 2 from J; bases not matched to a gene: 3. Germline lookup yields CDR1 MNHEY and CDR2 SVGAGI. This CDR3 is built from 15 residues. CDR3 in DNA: TGTGCCAGCAGCATAGCGGGAACTGGGGCCAACGTCCTGACTTTC. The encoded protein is CASSIAGTGANVLTF.

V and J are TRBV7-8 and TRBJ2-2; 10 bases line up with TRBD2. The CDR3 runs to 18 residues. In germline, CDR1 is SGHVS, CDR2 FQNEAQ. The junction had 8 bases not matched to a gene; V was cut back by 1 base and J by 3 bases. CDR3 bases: TGTGCCAGCAGCTTAGGAATAGCGGGAGGACACGACACCGGGGAGCTGTTTTTT. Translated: CASSLGIAGGHDTGELFF.

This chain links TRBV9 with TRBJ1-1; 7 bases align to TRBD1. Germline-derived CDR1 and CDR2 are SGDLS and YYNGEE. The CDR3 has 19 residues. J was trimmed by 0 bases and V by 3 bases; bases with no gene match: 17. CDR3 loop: CASSALGTRDSLMNTEAFF. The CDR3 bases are TGTGCCAGCAGCGCCCTGGGGACGCGGGACAGCCTAATGAACACTGAAGCTTTCTTT.

DNA for the CDR3: TGTGCCAGCAGCTGGGGACTAGCGGGAGTTTACGAGCAGTACTTC. Residues: CASSWGLAGVYEQYF. The chain recombines TRBV7-2 with TRBJ2-7; 14 bases line up with TRBD2. With V trimmed by 4 bases and J by 4 bases, 3 bases remained unmatched. The CDR3 extends over 15 amino acids. Germline-derived CDR1 and CDR2 are SGHTA and FQGNSA.